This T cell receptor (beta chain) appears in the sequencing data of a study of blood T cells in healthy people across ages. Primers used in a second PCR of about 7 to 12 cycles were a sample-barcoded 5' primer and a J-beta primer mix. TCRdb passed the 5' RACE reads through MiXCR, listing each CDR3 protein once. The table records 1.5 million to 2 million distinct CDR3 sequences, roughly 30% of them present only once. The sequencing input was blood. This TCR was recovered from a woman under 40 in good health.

Here the CDR3 reads CASSPMRGSGDTQYF. CDR3 bases: TGTGCCAGCAGCCCGATGCGGGGGTCGGGGGATACGCAGTATTTT. The chain joins TRBV11-2 to TRBJ2-3; the match to TRBD2 covers 7 bases. The ends lost 5 bases at V and 6 bases at J; junction bases unmatched: 11. CDR3 size: 15 residues. Per germline, CDR1 SGHAT and CDR2 FQNNGV.